A single sample is the source of the 16 T cell receptor beta chains below, sequenced in a study of cytomegalovirus exposure and HLA in healthy donors. This PCR relied on a set of 60 Vbeta primers and 13 Jbeta primers. Using immunoSEQ multiplex PCR, the repertoire was profiled, and TCRdb retains in-frame clones only, with some absent. Its listing shows more than 35,000 clones. Material: PBMCs. These TCRs come from a man aged 25-45 years in good health and CMV-seronegative.

The chain recombines TRBV9 with TRBJ1-1, with D possibly being TRBD1 (6 bases). Germline V gene lookup returns CDR1 SGDLS and CDR2 YYNGEE. Trimming left V 0 bases short and J 7 bases short, with 13 bases between. The CDR3 is 14 residues long. In DNA, the CDR3 is TGTGCCAGCAGCGTAGAAGGGCAGGGGCTTGAAGCTTTCTTT. Translated, it gives CASSVEGQGLEAFF.

The rearrangement links TRBV27 to TRBJ2-2, with TRBD1 identical over 8 bases. V shed 8 bases, J shed 7 bases, and the junction held 9 bases outside the gene matches. In germline, CDR1 is MNHEY, CDR2 SMNVEV (reference sequence). The CDR3 is 14 residues long. CDR3 in DNA: TGTGCCAGCGGTATCAGGGGGCAGGGCGGGGAGCTGTTTTTT. This translates into CASGIRGQGGELFF.

This sequence joins TRBV4-1 and TRBJ2-1, with TRBD2 as a possible D gene (6 bases). Between the trimmed V and J ends, which lost 1 base and 2 bases, there was a span of 9 bases. This CDR3 region has 15 residues. In germline, CDR1 is MGHRA, CDR2 YSYEKL. CDR3 bases: TGCGCCAGCAGCCAAGCGGGAGTGACCTACAATGAGCAGTTCTTC. This encodes CASSQAGVTYNEQFF.

The chain is built from TRBV5-1 and TRBJ2-4; D perhaps matches TRBD2 (6 bases). Trimming shortened V by 2 bases and J by 5 bases, and 8 bases separated the two germline ends. Germline V gene data show CDR1 as SGHRS and CDR2 as YFSETQ. CDR3 length: 13 residues. The CDR3: CASSFPGENIQYF. The DNA for the CDR3 is TGCGCCAGCAGCTTCCCGGGAGAAAACATTCAGTACTTC.

The chain links TRBV18 to TRBJ2-2; 9 bases match TRBD1. V lost 5 bases to trimming and J lost 0 bases; unmatched junction nucleotides: 13. CDR1 and CDR2 (germline): KGHSH, LQKENI. The CDR3 length is 19 residues. The CDR3: CASSASGTGMPPNTGELFF. CDR3 DNA sequence: TGTGCCAGCTCAGCCTCCGGGACAGGGATGCCTCCGAACACCGGGGAGCTGTTTTTT.

V gene TRBV30 combines with J gene TRBJ2-1, with 12 bases lining up with TRBD2. Trimming at V came to 4 bases and at J to 7 bases, leaving 5 bases not matched to a gene. This CDR3 has 14 residues. Per germline, CDR1 GTSNPN and CDR2 SVGIG (reference sequence). The CDR3 coding sequence is TGTGCCTGGAAGGGGACTAGCGGGCGAAATGAGCAGTTCTTC. Translated, it gives CAWKGTSGRNEQFF.

Details on this clone: The same CDR3 arises from other DNA sequences in this sample as well. The rearrangement links TRBV15 to TRBJ2-1; TRBD1 matches 10 bases. V dropped 5 bases and J dropped 4; count of bases not matched to a gene: 5. Germline-derived CDR1 and CDR2 are LNHNV and YYDKDF (reference sequence). CDR3 length: 15 residues. The DNA for the CDR3 is TGTGCCACCAGCCGGGACAGGGGAAGTTACAATGAGCAGTTCTTC. It yields the protein CATSRDRGSYNEQFF.

V gene TRBV6-9 combines with J gene TRBJ2-5, with D unresolved. The CDR3 is made up of 13 amino acids. Germline V gene lookup returns CDR1 MNHGY and CDR2 SVAAGI. V lost 6 bases and J 5 bases, leaving 13 bases between the germline ends. Here the CDR3 reads CASREFGLETQYF. CDR3 bases: TGTGCCAGCAGGGAATTCGGGTTGGAGACCCAGTACTTC.

The chain joins TRBV18 to TRBJ1-2; D call uncertain. Germline V gene data show CDR1 as KGHSH and CDR2 as LQKENI. V was cut by 1 base and J by 6 bases, with 9 bases left in between. CDR3 length equals 13 residues. The CDR3 protein is CASSPRRDDGYTF. In nucleotides, the CDR3 is TGTGCCAGCTCACCACGGAGAGATGATGGCTACACCTTC. Full variable domain (outside the CDR3, taken from reference TRBV18 and TRBJ1-2): NAGVMQNPRHLVRRRGQEARLRCSPMKGHSHVYWYRQLPEEGLKFMVYLQKENIIDESGMPKERFSAEFPKEGPSILRIQQVVRGDSAAYFCASSPRRDDGYTFGSGTRLTVV.

The rearrangement links TRBV9 to TRBJ2-1; 9 nucleotides match TRBD2. This CDR3 comprises 16 residues. Germline V CDR1 and CDR2: SGDLS, YYNGEE. V gave up 0 bases and J gave up 6 bases; unmatched junction bases: 7. The CDR3 DNA is TGTGCCAGCAGCGTAGCTGGGCTAGCGGGACGCAATGAGCAGTTCTTC. Translating gives CASSVAGLAGRNEQFF.

The rearrangement links TRBV5-1 to TRBJ2-7; D might be TRBD1 (6 bases). The CDR3 totals 16 residues. Germline V gene sequence: CDR1 SGHRS, CDR2 YFSETQ. V was pared by 4 bases and J by 6 bases, with 23 bases between. CDR3 amino acids: CASSPSIYRDYGEQYF. CDR3 nucleotide sequence: TGCGCCAGCAGCCCTAGTATATACAGGGATTATGGCGAGCAGTACTTC.

The chain uses TRBV13 and TRBJ1-4; the match to TRBD1 covers 7 bases. CDR3 size: 14 residues. Germline CDR1 reads PRHDT; CDR2 reads FYEKMQ (reference sequence). J lost 6 bases, V lost 4 bases, and 5 bases had no gene match. CDR3 in amino acids: CASSSTGLDEKLFF. The CDR3 DNA reads TGTGCCAGCAGCTCGACAGGGTTGGATGAAAAACTGTTTTTT.

The chain uses TRBV9 and TRBJ1-6; 7 nucleotides align to TRBD1. Trimming removed 0 bases from V and 7 bases from J; junction bases left unmatched: 1. The CDR3 extends over 14 amino acids. Germline lookup yields CDR1 SGDLS and CDR2 YYNGEE. The CDR3 sequence: CASSVVGQNSPLHF. CDR3 nucleotide sequence: TGTGCCAGCAGCGTAGTGGGACAGAATTCACCCCTCCACTTT. Based on the CDR3 plus reference TRBV9 and TRBJ1-6, the full variable domain is DSGVTQTPKHLITATGQRVTLRCSPRSGDLSVYWYQQSLDQGLQFLIQYYNGEERAKGNILERFSAQQFPDLHSELNLSSLELGDSALYFCASSVVGQNSPLHFGNGTRLTVT.

The V and J genes are TRBV30 and TRBJ2-5; 11 nucleotides line up with TRBD2. Germline CDR1 reads GTSNPN; CDR2 reads SVGIG (reference sequence). The junction had 13 bases not matched to a gene; V was cut back by 0 bases and J by 4 bases. The CDR3 loop spans 18 amino acids. The CDR3 DNA reads TGTGCCTGGAGTGTACGCCTAGCGGGAGGATTAAGGAGAGAGACCCAGTACTTC. This encodes CAWSVRLAGGLRRETQYF.

This chain joins TRBV5-1 and TRBJ2-3; 8 bases fit TRBD1. Trimming took 4 bases from V and 6 from J; bases not matched to a gene: 4. The length of the CDR3 is 13 residues. Per germline, CDR1 SGHRS and CDR2 YFSETQ. CDR3 amino acids: CASSGQGGDTQYF. CDR3 bases: TGCGCCAGCAGCGGACAGGGTGGGGATACGCAGTATTTT.

V and J are TRBV5-4 and TRBJ1-2; 9 bases match TRBD1. With V trimmed by 2 bases and J by 6 bases, 2 bases remained unmatched. The CDR3 covers 13 residues. Germline V gives CDR1 SGHNT, CDR2 YYREEE (reference sequence). The CDR3 DNA reads as TGTGCCAGCAGCTTTACAGGGGGCAATGGCTACACCTTC. Translating it yields CASSFTGGNGYTF.